This T cell receptor beta chain was retrieved from a study of persistence of HIV-infected CD4 T cells. Whole-study context: Up to roughly 200 mL blood was drawn at multiple time points; a couple of donors had single-time leukapheresis. Anti-CD3/anti-CD28 beads activated more cells than antigen stimulation did. General observations from the study: TCR analyses could not target the rare provirus-carrying CMV-responding cells.

The libraries were made with immunoSEQ version 4 in survey mode. The method was immunoSEQ multiplex PCR; TCRdb's version includes in-frame clones alone and lacks a portion of them. Of 45,000 or so clones listed, roughly nine tenths are singletons. For this clone: Its antigen remains unknown.

Anti-CD3/anti-CD28 beads served as a nonspecific positive control stimulus. Sorting selected CD4+ T cells upregulating both CD40 ligand and CD69. CDR1 SGHNT and CDR2 YYREEE come from the germline V gene (reference sequence). The V segment lost 4 bases and the J segment 4 bases; nucleotides outside the gene matches: 7. This CDR3 has 14 residues. The input for sequencing was CD4+ T cells sorted from PBMCs after approximately 19-hour stimulation, taken from a patient who received antiretroviral therapy. J is TRBJ1-1 and V is TRBV5-4; the match to TRBD1 covers 7 bases. This TCR was sampled from an adult woman with HIV who was CMV-seropositive. The CDR3: CASSPLTGTTEAFF. CDR3 DNA sequence: TGTGCCAGCAGCCCGCTGACAGGGACCACTGAAGCTTTCTTT.